The sequence of this T cell receptor beta chain was determined in a study of Ad26.COV2.S vaccination and SARS-CoV-2 variants (dated by TCRdb to the early 2020s). With respect to the entire study: Vaccine-arm donors were drawn from COV1001, a multicentre, randomized, double-blind, placebo-controlled phase I-IIa trial of Ad26.COV2.S in healthy adults. Participants in the trial were split at random into five groups of five each, receiving low-dose or high-dose Ad26.COV2.S once or twice, or else placebo on both occasions. TCRbeta repertoire sequencing was used to assess the specificity and breadth of SARS-CoV-2-reactive T cell receptors after Ad26.COV2.S vaccination. A total of approximately 30 samples were included in the TCR-sequenced set, comprising roughly 19 Ad26.COV2.S vaccine recipients, 5 placebo recipients and 8 SARS-CoV-2 convalescent individuals. Investigators remained blinded to trial group allocation during experiments and outcome assessment. Ad26.COV2.S was administered intramuscularly at 5 x 10^10 or 1 x 10^11 viral particles, either as a single shot or as two shots given 56 days apart.

Summary of the overall study and its limitations: The authors noted that total T cell responses may have been underestimated by the TCR breadth and depth analyses. Compared with placebo recipients, Ad26.COV2.S recipients showed higher spike-specific TCR breadth (P = 0.0014). Comparing responses between vaccine doses or regimens was not something the study was powered to do. Non-spike TCR breadth was comparable between vaccine and placebo recipients, consistent with the vaccine containing only spike. After vaccination, spike-specific CD8+ and CD4+ T cell responses were reported to show substantial breadth.

On this clone itself: Its target antigen remains unknown. The input lacks base qualities; no much larger clone sits a single base away.

The treatment or condition tag for this specimen amounts to: 15 to 20 received Ad26.COV2.S at low or high dose, single or two shots; 5 received placebo; per-sample allocation not given. For vaccine and placebo recipients, the sequenced repertoires came from samples collected on day 63 after the first injection. In Cohort 1b, 25 or so adults aged 18-55 years were enrolled at a single site in Boston, USA, between 29 July and 7 August 2020. Ad26.COV2.S was a replication-incompetent adenovirus type 26 vector expressing a prefusion-stabilized SARS-CoV-2 spike protein from the original Wuhan strain. The immunoSEQ Assay was the method used to sequence TCRbeta CDR3 regions. After extraction, genomic DNA underwent amplification by bias-controlled multiplex PCR, followed by high-throughput sequencing. Per the authors' processing: To quantify the absolute abundance of every unique TCRbeta CDR3 region, sequences were collapsed and filtered. T cell fraction was estimated by normalizing TCRbeta template counts to usable DNA, with usable DNA measured through amplification of reference genes found in all nucleated cells. Repertoire TCRs were annotated as SARS-CoV-2-specific when V gene, CDR3 amino acid sequence and J gene were exactly matched to a known reactive TCR set. MIRA supplied the reference SARS-CoV-2 TCR set, which was filtered for enrichment in COVID-19-positive ImmuneCODE repertoires so that public or cross-reactive TCRs were removed. Drawing on the MIRA antigens, annotated TCRs were analysed further at the level of specific ORF or position within ORF. Breadth was defined as annotated unique rearrangements over total unique productive rearrangements; depth was the summed frequency of those rearrangements. Two-sided Wilcoxon rank-sum tests were applied when comparing TCR breadth between groups. In its TCRdb copy, this immuneACCESS table keeps in-frame sequences only and misses some clones. Where compared with another copy, unresolved V genes explain less than half of these, and the others have no known cause. V, J and clone size reflect that table, while D and trimming were determined from the DNA. Across this sample there are a few hundred thousand clones, with about 83% seen only once. About 7.1% of the sample is held by the ten biggest clonotypes.

The source was peripheral blood, collected in a trial of Ad26.COV2.S vaccine versus placebo. The clonotype comes from a person between 18 and 59 years old who received the Ad26.COV2.S COVID-19 vaccine or a placebo.

The CDR3 reads as follows: CASSRAGTGSPNEQFF. The sequence in DNA is TGTGCCAGTAGTAGGGCGGGGACAGGGAGCCCCAATGAGCAGTTCTTC. The sequence links TRBV19 to TRBJ2-1; 9 central nucleotides agree with TRBD1. At the junction V is shortened by 4 bases and J by 6 bases; bases outside the gene matches: 10. Including cysteine and phenylalanine, the CDR3 has 16 amino acids. The CDR3 DNA has 48 bases and is translated from base 1. In the germline V gene (reference sequence), CDR1 corresponds to LNHDA and CDR2 to SQIVND.